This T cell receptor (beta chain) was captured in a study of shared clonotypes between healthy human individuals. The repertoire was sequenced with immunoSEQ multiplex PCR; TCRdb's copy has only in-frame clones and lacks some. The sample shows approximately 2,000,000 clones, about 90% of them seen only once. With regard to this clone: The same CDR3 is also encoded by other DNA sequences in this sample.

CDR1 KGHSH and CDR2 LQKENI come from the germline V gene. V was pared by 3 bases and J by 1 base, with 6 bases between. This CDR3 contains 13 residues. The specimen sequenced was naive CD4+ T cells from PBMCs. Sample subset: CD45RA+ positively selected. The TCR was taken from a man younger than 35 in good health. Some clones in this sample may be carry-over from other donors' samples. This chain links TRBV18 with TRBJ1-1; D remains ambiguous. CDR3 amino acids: CASSPSQNTEAFF. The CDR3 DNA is TGTGCCAGCTCACCCTCCCAGAACACTGAAGCTTTCTTT.